A selection of T cell receptor beta chains follows, all from one sample in a study of T-cell memory formation after mild COVID-19. Using its own MiXCR run on the 5' RACE reads, TCRdb lists one record per CDR3 protein. The data show 210,000 or so distinct CDR3 sequences, around 16% seen once. Source material: PBMCs or a T cell subset sorted from them (not recorded which). Source of these receptors: an adult woman who had mild COVID-19 (a few samples of this study predate the infection). Cell type and time point are not known. CDR3s include the opening cysteine and the closing phenylalanine or tryptophan. The order of the fields is J gene, V gene, D gene, clone size, CDR3 DNA, CDR3 protein. A D gene is named only where the DNA matches it firmly. Rows give clone size only sometimes, using once, few, many, or a class for an expanded clone.

TRBJ2-3,TRBV20-1,-,-,TGCAGTGCTAGGTTGGACTCATACACAGATACGCAGTATTTT,CSARLDSYTDTQYF
TRBJ2-7,TRBV7-3,-,few,TGTGCCAGCAGCTTCGGTCCGGGACGGGTCTACGAGCAGTACTTC,CASSFGPGRVYEQYF
TRBJ1-3,TRBV7-8,-,-,TGTGCCAGCAGCTCAGTAGGGGGGCACGGAAACACCATATATTTT,CASSSVGGHGNTIYF
TRBJ2-7,TRBV12-3/TRBV12-4,TRBD1,few,TGTGCCAGCAGCCTTGGGACAGGGGGCCCCTACGAGCAGTACTTC,CASSLGTGGPYEQYF
TRBJ1-1,TRBV2,-,-,TGTGCCAGCAGGCTACAGGGAGGTGAAGCTTTCTTT,CASRLQGGEAFF
TRBJ2-7,TRBV20-1,-,many,TGCAGTGCTAGAGACCCCGAGGGGGAGCAGTACTTC,CSARDPEGEQYF
TRBJ2-7,TRBV5-1,TRBD2,-,TGCGCCAGCAGCCGCACGGGGGGTCGCTCCTACGAGCAGTACTTC,CASSRTGGRSYEQYF
TRBJ2-5,TRBV5-1,-,-,TGCGCCAGCAGCTTGGATACAGCACAAGAGACCCAGTACTTC,CASSLDTAQETQYF
TRBJ2-7,TRBV21-1,-,few,TGTGCCAGCAGCAAAGCCGGGGTTTTGGGGCGAAGCGAGCAGTACTTC,CASSKAGVLGRSEQYF
TRBJ2-1,TRBV24-1,TRBD2,-,TGTGCCACCGGGACCGCGGGGGGAGGTGAGCAGTTCTTC,CATGTAGGGEQFF
TRBJ2-7,TRBV18,TRBD2,-,TGTGCCAGCTCAACGACTAGCGGGAGTTACGAGCAGTACTTC,CASSTTSGSYEQYF
TRBJ1-5,TRBV14,-,-,TGTGCCAGCAGCCAACTGGGTAGCAATCAGCCCCAGCATTTT,CASSQLGSNQPQHF
TRBJ1-2,TRBV4-1,TRBD1,few,TGCGCCAGCAGCCGAGAGGTGGACAGGGTTCTTGGCTACACCTTC,CASSREVDRVLGYTF